This T cell receptor beta chain was sequenced in a study of T cell repertoires in cytomegalovirus infection. The CDR3 is 14 residues long. The germline V and J ends were trimmed by 5 bases and 0 bases, with 9 bases remaining between them. TCRdb itself ran the reads through MiXCR, one entry per CDR3 protein. The sample yields some 300,000 distinct CDR3 sequences, approximately 14% seen once. Sequencing used PBMCs. The chain joins TRBV12-3 or TRBV12-4 to TRBJ2-3; D gene ambiguous. The clonotype was recovered from a human donor in good health (CMV status not recorded). Some clones in this sample may be carry-over from other donors' samples. The CDR3 nucleotides read TGTGCCAGCAGTACTGCGTCTAGCACAGATACGCAGTATTTT. Its translation: CASSTASSTDTQYF.